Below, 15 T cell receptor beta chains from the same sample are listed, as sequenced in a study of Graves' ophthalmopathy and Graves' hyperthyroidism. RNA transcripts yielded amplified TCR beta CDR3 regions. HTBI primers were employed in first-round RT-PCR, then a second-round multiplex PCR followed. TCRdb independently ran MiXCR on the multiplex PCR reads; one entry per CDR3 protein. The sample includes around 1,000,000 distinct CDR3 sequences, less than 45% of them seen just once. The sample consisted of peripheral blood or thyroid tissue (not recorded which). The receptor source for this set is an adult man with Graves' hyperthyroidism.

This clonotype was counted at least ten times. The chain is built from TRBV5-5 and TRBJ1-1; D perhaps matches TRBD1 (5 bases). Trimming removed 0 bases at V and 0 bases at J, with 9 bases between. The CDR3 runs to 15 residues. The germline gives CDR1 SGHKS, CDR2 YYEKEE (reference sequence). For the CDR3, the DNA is TGTGCCAGCAGCTTGGGTGGACAATTGAACACTGAAGCTTTCTTT. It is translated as CASSLGGQLNTEAFF.

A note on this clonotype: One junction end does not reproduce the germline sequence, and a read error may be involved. The CDR3 nucleotides read TGTGCCACCAGCACCTCGAGAAATCAGCCCCAGCATTTT. Amino acids: CATSTSRNQPQHF. The rearrangement uses TRBV7-3 and TRBJ1-5, with unresolved D. This CDR3 spans 13 amino acids. Germline CDR1 is SGHTA and CDR2 is FQGTGA.

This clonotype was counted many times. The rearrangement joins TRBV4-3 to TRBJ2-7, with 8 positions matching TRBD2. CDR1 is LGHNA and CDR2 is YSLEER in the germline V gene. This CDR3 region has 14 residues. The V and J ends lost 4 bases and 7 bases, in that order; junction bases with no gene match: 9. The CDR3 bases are TGCGCCAGCAGCCGGGAGCGGGGGCCCTTTGAGCAGTACTTC. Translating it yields CASSRERGPFEQYF.

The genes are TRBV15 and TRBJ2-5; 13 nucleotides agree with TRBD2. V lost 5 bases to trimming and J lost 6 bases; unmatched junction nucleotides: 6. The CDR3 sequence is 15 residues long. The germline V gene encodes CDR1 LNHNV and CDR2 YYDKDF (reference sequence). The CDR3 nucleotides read TGTGCCACCAGCCGGGGACTAGCGGGGATTCAGACCCAGTACTTC. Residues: CATSRGLAGIQTQYF.

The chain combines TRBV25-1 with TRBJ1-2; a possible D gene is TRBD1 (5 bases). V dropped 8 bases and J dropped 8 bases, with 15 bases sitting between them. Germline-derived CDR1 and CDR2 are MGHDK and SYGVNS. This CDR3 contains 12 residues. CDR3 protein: CASDSAREGYTF. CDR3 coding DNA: TGTGCCAGCGACAGTGCGAGAGAGGGCTACACCTTC.

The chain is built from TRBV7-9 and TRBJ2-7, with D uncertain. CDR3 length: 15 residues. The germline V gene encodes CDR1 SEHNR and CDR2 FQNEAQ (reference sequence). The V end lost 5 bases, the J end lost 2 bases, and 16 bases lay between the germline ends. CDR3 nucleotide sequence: TGTGCCAGCAGCCCCGGATTGGGCGGTGCCTACGAGCAGTACTTC. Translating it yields CASSPGLGGAYEQYF.

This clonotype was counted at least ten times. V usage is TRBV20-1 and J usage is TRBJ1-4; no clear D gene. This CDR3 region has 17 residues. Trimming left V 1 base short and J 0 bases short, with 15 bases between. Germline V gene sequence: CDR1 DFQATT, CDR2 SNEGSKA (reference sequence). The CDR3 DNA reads TGCAGTGCTAGAGGGGGTACAGACGTTGCAACTAATGAAAAACTGTTTTTT. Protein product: CSARGGTDVATNEKLFF.

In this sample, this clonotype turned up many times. CDR3 sequence: CSGGTGWEQYF. For the CDR3, the DNA is TGCAGCGGGGGGACTGGCTGGGAGCAGTACTTC. The chain uses TRBV29-1 and TRBJ2-7, with D perhaps TRBD2 (6 bases). The CDR3 has 11 residues. Germline CDR1 reads SQVTM; CDR2 reads ANQGSEA. The V and J ends lost 7 bases and 7 bases respectively, with 14 bases between them.

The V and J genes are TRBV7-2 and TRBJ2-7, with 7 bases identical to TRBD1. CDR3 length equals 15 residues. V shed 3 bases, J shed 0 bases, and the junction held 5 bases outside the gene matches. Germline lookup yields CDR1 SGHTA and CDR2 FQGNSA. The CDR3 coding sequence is TGTGCCAGCAGCTTCCGGGACAGTTCCTCCTACGAGCAGTACTTC. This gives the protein CASSFRDSSSYEQYF. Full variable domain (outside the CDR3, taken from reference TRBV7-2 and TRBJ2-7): GAGVSQSPSNKVTEKGKDVELRCDPISGHTALYWYRQSLGQGLEFLIYFQGNSAPDKSGLPSDRFSAERTGGSVSTLTIQRTQQEDSAVYLCASSFRDSSSYEQYFGPGTRLTVT.

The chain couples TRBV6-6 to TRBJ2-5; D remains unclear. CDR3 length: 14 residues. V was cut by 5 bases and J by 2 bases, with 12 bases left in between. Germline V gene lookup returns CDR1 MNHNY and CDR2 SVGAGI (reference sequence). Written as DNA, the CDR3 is TGTGCCAGCAGTCATCGCGAAGCACAAGAGACCCAGTACTTC. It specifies CASSHREAQETQYF.

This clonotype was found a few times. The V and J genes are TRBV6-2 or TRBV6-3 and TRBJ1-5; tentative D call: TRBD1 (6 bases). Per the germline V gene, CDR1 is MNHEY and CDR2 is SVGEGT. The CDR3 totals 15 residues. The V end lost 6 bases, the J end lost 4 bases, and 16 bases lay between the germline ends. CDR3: CASSKTGYRNQPQHF. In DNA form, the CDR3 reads TGTGCCAGCAGCAAAACAGGGTATCGGAATCAGCCCCAGCATTTT.

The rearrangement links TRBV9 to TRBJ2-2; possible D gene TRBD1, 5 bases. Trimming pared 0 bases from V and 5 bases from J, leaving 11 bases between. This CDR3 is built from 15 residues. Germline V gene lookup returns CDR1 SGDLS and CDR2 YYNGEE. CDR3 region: CASSVGTGQTGELFF. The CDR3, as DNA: TGTGCCAGCAGCGTAGGAACAGGTCAGACCGGGGAGCTGTTTTTT.

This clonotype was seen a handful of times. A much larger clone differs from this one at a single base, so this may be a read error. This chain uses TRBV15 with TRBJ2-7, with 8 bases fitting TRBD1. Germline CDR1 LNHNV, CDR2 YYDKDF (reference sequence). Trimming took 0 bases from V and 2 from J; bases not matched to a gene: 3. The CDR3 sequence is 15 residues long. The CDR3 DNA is TGTGCCACCAGCAGAGACGGGACAGGCCCCTACGAGCAGTACTTC. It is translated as CATSRDGTGPYEQYF. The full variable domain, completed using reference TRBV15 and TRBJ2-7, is DAMVIQNPRYQVTQFGKPVTLSCSQTLNHNVMYWYQQKSSQAPKLLFHYYDKDFNNEADTPDNFQSRRPNTSFCFLDIRSPGLGDTAMYLCATSRDGTGPYEQYFGPGTRLTVT.

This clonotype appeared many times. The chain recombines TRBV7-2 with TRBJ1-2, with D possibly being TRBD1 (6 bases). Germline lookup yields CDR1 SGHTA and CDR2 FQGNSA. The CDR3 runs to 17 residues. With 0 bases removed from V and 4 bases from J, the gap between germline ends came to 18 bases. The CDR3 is CASSLAPTGRFGYGYTF. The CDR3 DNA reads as TGTGCCAGCAGCTTAGCACCTACAGGGCGGTTTGGCTATGGCTACACCTTC.

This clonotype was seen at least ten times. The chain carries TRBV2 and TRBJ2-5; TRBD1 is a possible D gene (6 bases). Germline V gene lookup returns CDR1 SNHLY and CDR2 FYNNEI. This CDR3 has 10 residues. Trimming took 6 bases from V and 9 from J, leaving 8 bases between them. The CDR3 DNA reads TGTGCCAGCAGACAGGGATCCCAGTACTTC. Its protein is CASRQGSQYF.